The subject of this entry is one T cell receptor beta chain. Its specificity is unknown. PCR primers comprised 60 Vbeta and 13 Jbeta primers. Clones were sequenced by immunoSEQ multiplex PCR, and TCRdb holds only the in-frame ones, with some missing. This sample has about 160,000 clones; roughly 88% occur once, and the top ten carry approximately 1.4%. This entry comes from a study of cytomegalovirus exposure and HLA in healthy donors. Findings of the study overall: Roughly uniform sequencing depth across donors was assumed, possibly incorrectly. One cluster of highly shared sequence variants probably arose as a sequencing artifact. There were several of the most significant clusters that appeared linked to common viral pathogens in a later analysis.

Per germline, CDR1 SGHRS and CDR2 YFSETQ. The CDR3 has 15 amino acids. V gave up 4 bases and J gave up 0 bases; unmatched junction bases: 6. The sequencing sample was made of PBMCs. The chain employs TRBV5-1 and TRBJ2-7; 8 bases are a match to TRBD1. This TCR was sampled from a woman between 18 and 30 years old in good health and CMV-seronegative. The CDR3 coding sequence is TGCGCCAGCAGCAACGGACAGGGTAGCTCCTACGAGCAGTACTTC. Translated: CASSNGQGSSYEQYF.